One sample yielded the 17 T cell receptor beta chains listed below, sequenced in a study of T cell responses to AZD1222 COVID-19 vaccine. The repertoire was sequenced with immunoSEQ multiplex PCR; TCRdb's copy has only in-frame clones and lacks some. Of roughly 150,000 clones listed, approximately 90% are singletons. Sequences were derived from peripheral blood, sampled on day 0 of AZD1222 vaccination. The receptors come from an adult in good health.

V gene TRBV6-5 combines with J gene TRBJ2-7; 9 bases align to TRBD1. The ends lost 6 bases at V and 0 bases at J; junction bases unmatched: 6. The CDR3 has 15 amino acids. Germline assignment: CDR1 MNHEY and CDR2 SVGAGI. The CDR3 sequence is CASSQQGAPSYEQYF. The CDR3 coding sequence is TGTGCCAGCAGCCAACAGGGGGCCCCCTCCTACGAGCAGTACTTC.

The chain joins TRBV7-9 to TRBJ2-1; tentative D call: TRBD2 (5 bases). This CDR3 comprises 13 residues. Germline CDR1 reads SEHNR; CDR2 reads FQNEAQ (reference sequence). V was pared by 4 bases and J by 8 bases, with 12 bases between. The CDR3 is CASSWFRRDEQFF. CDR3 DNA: TGTGCCAGCAGCTGGTTTCGGCGGGATGAGCAGTTCTTC.

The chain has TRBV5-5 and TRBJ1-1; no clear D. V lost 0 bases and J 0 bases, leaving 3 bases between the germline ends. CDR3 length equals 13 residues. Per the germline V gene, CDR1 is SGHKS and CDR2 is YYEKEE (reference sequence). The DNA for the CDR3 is TGTGCCAGCAGCTTGGTGTTGAACACTGAAGCTTTCTTT. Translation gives CASSLVLNTEAFF.

The CDR3 loop is CASSPRTGKNYGYTF. For the CDR3, the DNA is TGTGCCAGCAGCCCCCGGACAGGGAAGAACTATGGCTACACCTTC. This chain uses TRBV7-2 with TRBJ1-2; 8 bases are a match to TRBD1. Germline CDR1 is SGHTA and CDR2 is FQGNSA. Losses at the gene ends were 5 bases for V and 2 bases for J; bases not matched to a gene: 7. This CDR3 region has 15 residues.

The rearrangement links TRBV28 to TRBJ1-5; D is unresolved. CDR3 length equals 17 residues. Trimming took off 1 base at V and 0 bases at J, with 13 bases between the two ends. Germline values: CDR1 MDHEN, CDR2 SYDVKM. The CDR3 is CASSLYSPRYSNQPQHF. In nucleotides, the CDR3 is TGTGCCAGCAGTTTATACTCACCCAGGTATAGCAATCAGCCCCAGCATTTT.

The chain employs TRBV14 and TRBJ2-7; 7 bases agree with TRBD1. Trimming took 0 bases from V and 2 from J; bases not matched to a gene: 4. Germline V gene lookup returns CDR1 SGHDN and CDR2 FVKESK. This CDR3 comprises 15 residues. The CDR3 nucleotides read TGTGCCAGCAGCCAAGAACAGGGGCCTACCTACGAGCAGTACTTC. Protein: CASSQEQGPTYEQYF.

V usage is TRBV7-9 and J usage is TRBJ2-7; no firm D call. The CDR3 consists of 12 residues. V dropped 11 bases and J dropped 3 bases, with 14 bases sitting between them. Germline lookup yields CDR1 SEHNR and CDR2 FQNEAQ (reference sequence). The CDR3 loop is CAARAADYEQYF. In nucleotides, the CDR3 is TGTGCCGCCCGGGCAGCCGACTACGAGCAGTACTTC.

The CDR3 DNA reads TGTGCCAGCAGTTTTTGGAGGGGGTCTAGGGAACTGTTTTTT. Its protein is CASSFWRGSRELFF. This chain connects TRBV28 to TRBJ1-4, with D possibly matching TRBD1 (6 bases). V was shortened by 3 bases and J by 12 bases, with 17 bases between the two germline ends. The V gene's germline CDR1 is MDHEN and CDR2 SYDVKM. The CDR3 has 14 amino acids.

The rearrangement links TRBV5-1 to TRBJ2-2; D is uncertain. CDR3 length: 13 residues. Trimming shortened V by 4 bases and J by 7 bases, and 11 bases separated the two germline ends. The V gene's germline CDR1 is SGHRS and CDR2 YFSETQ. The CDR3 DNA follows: TGCGCCAGCAGCCCCCAAGAAGGCGGGGAGCTGTTTTTT. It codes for CASSPQEGGELFF.

The CDR3: CASSLKGLADPSTDTQYF. The CDR3 bases are TGTGCCAGCAGTCTCAAAGGGCTGGCAGACCCTAGCACAGATACGCAGTATTTT. The chain links TRBV27 to TRBJ2-3; D not certain. Per the germline V gene, CDR1 is MNHEY and CDR2 is SMNVEV (reference sequence). V gave up 5 bases and J gave up 0 bases, with 21 bases separating them. This CDR3 is 18 amino acids long.

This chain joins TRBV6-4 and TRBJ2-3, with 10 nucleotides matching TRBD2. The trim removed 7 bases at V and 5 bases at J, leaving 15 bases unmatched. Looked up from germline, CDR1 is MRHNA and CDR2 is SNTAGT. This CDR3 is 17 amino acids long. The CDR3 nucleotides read TGTGCCAGCACTCCCCCTAGCGGGAGCCCGGGAGTAGATACGCAGTATTTT. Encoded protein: CASTPPSGSPGVDTQYF.

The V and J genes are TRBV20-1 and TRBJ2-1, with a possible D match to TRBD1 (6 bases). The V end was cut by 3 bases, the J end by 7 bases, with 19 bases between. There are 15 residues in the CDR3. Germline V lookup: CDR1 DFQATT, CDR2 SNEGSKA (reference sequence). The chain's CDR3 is CSASKAGANNNEQFF. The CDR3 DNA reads TGCAGTGCTAGTAAGGCAGGGGCTAACAATAATGAGCAGTTCTTC.

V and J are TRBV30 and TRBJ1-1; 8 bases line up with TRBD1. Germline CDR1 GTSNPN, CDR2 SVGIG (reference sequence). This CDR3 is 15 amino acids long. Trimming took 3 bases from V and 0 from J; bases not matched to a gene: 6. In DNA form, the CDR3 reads TGTGCCTGGAGGAGAGTGGACAGGGTGAACACTGAAGCTTTCTTT. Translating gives CAWRRVDRVNTEAFF.

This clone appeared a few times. The CDR3 DNA reads TGTGCCAGCAGCCTGTCGGGAGGGGGCCCAGATACGCAGTATTTT. It codes for CASSLSGGGPDTQYF. V is TRBV6-2 or TRBV6-3 and J is TRBJ2-3; D is perhaps TRBD2 (8 bases). Looked up from germline, CDR1 is MNHEY and CDR2 is SVGEGT. The CDR3 has 15 residues. V was trimmed by 6 bases and J by 4 bases, leaving 17 bases between them.

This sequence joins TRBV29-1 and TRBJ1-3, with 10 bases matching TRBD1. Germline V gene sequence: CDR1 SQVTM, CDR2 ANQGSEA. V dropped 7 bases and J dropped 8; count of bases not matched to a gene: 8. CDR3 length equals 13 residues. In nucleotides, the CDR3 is TGCAGCGCTCTAGGACAGGGGGGAGACACCATATATTTT. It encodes CSALGQGGDTIYF.

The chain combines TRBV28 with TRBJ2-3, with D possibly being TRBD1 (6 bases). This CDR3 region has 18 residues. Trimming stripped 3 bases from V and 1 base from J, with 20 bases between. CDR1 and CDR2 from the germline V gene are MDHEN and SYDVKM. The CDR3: CASSFAGVPASGTDTQYF. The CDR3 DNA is TGTGCCAGCAGTTTTGCAGGGGTCCCCGCCTCGGGCACAGATACGCAGTATTTT.

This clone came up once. CDR3 sequence reads: CASSPSRYGYTF. The CDR3 DNA reads as TGTGCCAGCAGCCCGTCCCGGTATGGCTACACCTTC. The gene calls are TRBV16 and TRBJ1-2; D unclear. Trimming removed 4 bases from V and 5 bases from J, with 8 bases in between. CDR1 and CDR2 from the germline V gene are KGHSY and FQNENV. The CDR3 covers 12 residues.